This entry lists 17 T cell receptor beta chains sequenced from one sample in a study of control samples from healthy donors and cancer patients. The data were produced by immunoSEQ multiplex PCR, yet TCRdb's version contains in-frame clones alone and is incomplete. The table shows around 180,000 clones, with roughly 94% occurring only once. The sequencing input was blood. The receptors derive from a woman aged 18-30 years in good health.

The rearrangement joins TRBV6-5 to TRBJ1-4; maybe TRBD1 (6 bases). Germline-derived CDR1 and CDR2 are MNHEY and SVGAGI. This CDR3 spans 15 amino acids. Trimming pared 8 bases from V and 5 bases from J, leaving 18 bases between. The CDR3 DNA reads TGTGCCAGCCGATTGGAGCGGACAGCGAATGAAAAACTGTTTTTT. It codes for CASRLERTANEKLFF.

The chain links TRBV4-1 to TRBJ2-2; D not resolved. CDR1 and CDR2 from the germline V gene are MGHRA and YSYEKL. V lost 2 bases to trimming and J lost 0 bases, with 7 bases between them. The CDR3 runs to 15 residues. CDR3 residues: CASSQPAANTGELFF. In DNA form, the CDR3 reads TGCGCCAGCAGCCAACCAGCAGCGAACACCGGGGAGCTGTTTTTT.

The chain uses TRBV5-1 and TRBJ1-2, with TRBD1 matching 7 bases. Trimming took 6 bases from V and 8 from J; bases not matched to a gene: 7. This CDR3 is built from 12 residues. Germline V lookup: CDR1 SGHRS, CDR2 YFSETQ. The CDR3 DNA follows: TGCGCCAGCAACCCCAGGGGGGGAGGCTACACCTTC. This codes for CASNPRGGGYTF.

This chain connects TRBV2 to TRBJ1-4, with 7 bases that match TRBD1. The CDR3 covers 12 residues. The J segment lost 10 bases and the V segment lost 9 bases, leaving 8 bases of the junction unmatched. The germline V gene encodes CDR1 SNHLY and CDR2 FYNNEI. In DNA form, the CDR3 reads TGTGCCAGTGACAGGGAGCACCGAAAACTGTTTTTT. Its protein is CASDREHRKLFF.

V gene TRBV29-1 combines with J gene TRBJ1-1; TRBD1 matches at 8 bases. Germline V gives CDR1 SQVTM, CDR2 ANQGSEA. The CDR3 runs to 16 residues. The V and J ends lost 1 base and 3 bases, in that order; junction bases with no gene match: 10. The CDR3 nucleotides are TGCAGCGTTGAAGGGGACAGGAACCCCTGGGACACTGAAGCTTTCTTT. As protein: CSVEGDRNPWDTEAFF. Full variable domain (rest looked up from reference TRBV29-1 and TRBJ1-1): SAVISQKPSRDICQRGTSLTIQCQVDSQVTMMFWYRQQPGQSLTLIATANQGSEATYESGFVIDKFPISRPNLTFSTLTVSNMSPEDSSIYLCSVEGDRNPWDTEAFFGQGTRLTVV.

CDR3 sequence: CASRSTIITDTQYF. CDR3 nucleotide sequence: TGTGCCAGCAGGTCTACCATAATTACAGATACGCAGTATTTT. The rearrangement uses TRBV11-2 and TRBJ2-3; unclear D gene. The length of the CDR3 is 14 residues. The ends were cut back, 6 bases at V and 3 bases at J, with 13 bases in the middle. Germline V lookup: CDR1 SGHAT, CDR2 FQNNGV.

V usage is TRBV2 and J usage is TRBJ1-2, with D possibly being TRBD1 (6 bases). This CDR3 is 15 amino acids long. V lost 6 bases to trimming and J lost 4 bases, with 18 bases between them. The germline CDR1 and CDR2 sequences are SNHLY and FYNNEI. The CDR3 DNA follows: TGTGCCAGCAGAGGGGGGGCAGGGAATGGCTATGGCTACACCTTC. This codes for CASRGGAGNGYGYTF. The entire variable domain, with the rest obtained from reference TRBV2 and TRBJ1-2, is as follows: EPEVTQTPSHQVTQMGQEVILRCVPISNHLYFYWYRQILGQKVEFLVSFYNNEISEKSEIFDDQFSVERPDGSNFTLKIRSTKLEDSAMYFCASRGGAGNGYGYTFGSGTRLTVV.

The rearrangement links TRBV10-3 to TRBJ2-7, with TRBD1 identical over 8 bases. Germline V lookup: CDR1 ENHRY, CDR2 SYGVKD. This CDR3 comprises 15 residues. Germline trimming cut 1 base from V and 6 bases from J; bases unmatched to any gene: 8. CDR3 sequence: CAISEFETGDIEQYF. The CDR3 bases are TGTGCCATCAGTGAGTTCGAGACAGGGGATATCGAGCAGTACTTC.

The genes are TRBV6-2 or TRBV6-3 and TRBJ2-2, with TRBD2 as a possible D gene (6 bases). The CDR3 has 16 amino acids. Trimming cost V 5 bases and J 2 bases, with 15 bases left between them. Germline V gene sequence: CDR1 MNHEY, CDR2 SVGEGT. CDR3 nucleotides: TGTGCCAGCAGTGGTACTAGCCGGACAAACACCGGGGAGCTGTTTTTT. Protein product: CASSGTSRTNTGELFF.

The chain links TRBV5-1 to TRBJ2-5, with 8 bases that match TRBD1. The CDR3 length is 15 residues. Germline V gene data show CDR1 as SGHRS and CDR2 as YFSETQ. After removal of 6 bases from V and 5 bases from J, the junction contained 12 bases not matched to a gene. The CDR3 loop reads CASTPQGASRETQYF. CDR3 bases: TGCGCCAGCACCCCCCAGGGGGCATCCAGGGAGACCCAGTACTTC.

The chain carries TRBV6-2 or TRBV6-3 and TRBJ1-6; D perhaps matches TRBD1 (6 bases). Germline CDR1 is MNHEY and CDR2 is SVGEGT. The CDR3 extends over 16 amino acids. V lost 0 bases, J lost 7 bases, and 13 bases lay in between. DNA of the CDR3: TGTGCCAGCAGTTACTCACAGGGTCCAAGGAATTCACCCCTCCACTTT. It codes for CASSYSQGPRNSPLHF.

J is TRBJ1-2 and V is TRBV5-6; no reliable D call. Germline-derived CDR1 and CDR2 are SGHDT and YYEEEE. The CDR3 totals 15 residues. V was clipped by 4 bases and J by 6 bases, with 19 bases between them. For the CDR3, the DNA is TGTGCCAGCAGCCCACTCAGAGTCCAAAGGGATGGCTACACCTTC. It is translated as CASSPLRVQRDGYTF.

The chain carries TRBV10-2 and TRBJ2-6; D may match TRBD1 or TRBD2 (5 bases each). Germline lookup yields CDR1 WSHSY and CDR2 SAAADI. The CDR3 sequence is 18 residues long. The V end was cut by 2 bases, the J end by 0 bases, with 14 bases between. The CDR3 DNA reads as TGCGCCAGCAGTGAGCCGGGGCGTATTGGCTCTGGGGCCAACGTCCTGACTTTC. Its protein is CASSEPGRIGSGANVLTF.

This chain's CDR3 is CASSFDRAGTQYF. The CDR3 bases are TGTGCCAGCAGTTTTGACAGGGCAGGGACCCAGTACTTC. V and J are TRBV12-3 or TRBV12-4 and TRBJ2-5, with 7 bases identical to TRBD1. CDR3 length: 13 amino acids. The V and J ends lost 3 bases and 7 bases, in that order; junction bases with no gene match: 5.

This chain uses TRBV7-2 with TRBJ1-3, with TRBD1 identical over 9 bases. The CDR3 runs to 14 residues. CDR1 is SGHTA, CDR2 FQGNSA, per germline. V shed 2 bases, J shed 9 bases, and the junction held 5 bases outside the gene matches. The CDR3 reads CASSLTGTGITIYF. The CDR3 region has the DNA TGTGCCAGCAGCTTAACCGGGACAGGGATCACCATATATTTT.

The V call is TRBV19, the J call TRBJ2-6; 9 positions match TRBD1. This CDR3 has 16 residues. With V trimmed by 4 bases and J by 2 bases, 3 bases remained unmatched. From germline, CDR1 is LNHDA and CDR2 SQIVND (reference sequence). The CDR3 nucleotides are TGTGCCAGTAGTACGGACAGGGGTACTGGGGCCAACGTCCTGACTTTC. This sequence encodes CASSTDRGTGANVLTF.

This chain connects TRBV2 to TRBJ1-2; 9 bases match TRBD1. The V segment lost 4 bases and the J segment 5 bases; nucleotides outside the gene matches: 8. CDR3 size: 15 residues. CDR1 and CDR2 from the germline V gene are SNHLY and FYNNEI. CDR3 loop: CASSGTGQGLYGYTF. CDR3 coding DNA: TGTGCCAGCAGTGGGACCGGACAGGGGCTTTATGGCTACACCTTC.